The present T cell receptor beta chain was sequenced within a study of cytotoxic CD8 clonotypes in ibrutinib-treated CLL. Study details: Patients gave response samples after a median about eleven months of treatment, range 6 to 36.

Germline V gene lookup returns CDR1 SGHAT and CDR2 FQNNGV. V lost 1 base, J lost 1 base, and 10 bases lay in between. The CDR3 extends over 15 amino acids. Generated by immunoSEQ multiplex PCR, the TCRdb table keeps only in-frame clones and is missing some. The profile shows some 350,000 clones, 67% of them singletons. The chain recombines TRBV11-2 with TRBJ1-2; D uncertain. The sample in question was PBMCs, obtained after 36 months of ibrutinib treatment. This receptor was obtained from a human donor with chronic lymphocytic leukemia. The CDR3 bases are TGTGCCAGCAGCTTAGGGAACAACCTTAACTATGGCTACACCTTC. Translating gives CASSLGNNLNYGYTF.